This paragraph covers one T cell receptor (beta chain) sequence. Its antigen remains unknown. The CDR3 has 19 amino acids. From germline, CDR1 is KGHSY and CDR2 FQNENV. Trimming stripped 0 bases from V and 2 bases from J, with 19 bases between. The sample belongs to a study of T cells in Graves' hyperthyroidism and ophthalmopathy. General study points: Before onset, by a median of about six months, the model predicted ophthalmopathy. Blood also held most thyroid clonotypes expanded beyond 0.001.

Regions amplified from RNA transcripts were the TCR beta CDR3 regions. TCR CDR3 underwent first-round RT-PCR with the HTBI primer set. One entry per CDR3 protein results from TCRdb running MiXCR on the multiplex PCR reads. The data contain 600,000 to 700,000 distinct CDR3 sequences, 14% to 15% of them singletons. Diagnoses rested on clinical symptoms, serum thyroxine and TRAb, thyroid ultrasound and orbital computed tomography. Each 10 ml fresh peripheral blood draw supplied the PBMCs. Material for sequencing was blood. This sequence originates from a woman between 35 and 50 years old with Graves' ophthalmopathy. This chain joins TRBV16 and TRBJ2-2; D could derive from TRBD1 or TRBD2 (5 bases each). In DNA, the CDR3 is TGTGCCAGCAGCCAATCGTGGTTAGCCGGGGCCTCCAACACCGGGGAGCTGTTTTTT. Amino acid sequence: CASSQSWLAGASNTGELFF.